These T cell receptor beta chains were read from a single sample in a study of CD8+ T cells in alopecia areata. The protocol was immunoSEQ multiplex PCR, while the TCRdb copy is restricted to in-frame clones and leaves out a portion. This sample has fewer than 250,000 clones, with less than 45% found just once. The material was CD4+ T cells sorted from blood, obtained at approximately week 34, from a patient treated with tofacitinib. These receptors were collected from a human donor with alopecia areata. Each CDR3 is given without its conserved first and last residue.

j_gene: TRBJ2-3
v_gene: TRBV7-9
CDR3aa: ASSPGTGPDTQY

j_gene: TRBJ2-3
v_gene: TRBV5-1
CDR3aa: ASSLTGGVADTQY

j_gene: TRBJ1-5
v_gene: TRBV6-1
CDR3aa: ASSVPGPHQPQH

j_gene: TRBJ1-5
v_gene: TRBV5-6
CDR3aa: ASSPGYGFDQPQH

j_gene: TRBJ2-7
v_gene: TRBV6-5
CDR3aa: ASSYGMAYEQY

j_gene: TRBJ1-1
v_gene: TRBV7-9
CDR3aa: ASSQVDLRVTEAF

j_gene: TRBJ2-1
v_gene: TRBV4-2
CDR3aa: ASSQDMEELDEQF

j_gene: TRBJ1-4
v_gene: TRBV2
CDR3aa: ASSEGRLNEKLF

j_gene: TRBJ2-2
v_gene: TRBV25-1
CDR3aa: ASIRGDDTGELF

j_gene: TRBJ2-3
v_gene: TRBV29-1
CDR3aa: SVKGVTDTQY

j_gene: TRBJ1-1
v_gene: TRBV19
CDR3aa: ASRPQGGAEAF

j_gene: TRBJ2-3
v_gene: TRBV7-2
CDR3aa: ASSLGILGSSGTQY

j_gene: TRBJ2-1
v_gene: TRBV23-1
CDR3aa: ASSPSGSYEQF

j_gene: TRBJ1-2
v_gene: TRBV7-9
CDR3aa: ASTRVGGYT

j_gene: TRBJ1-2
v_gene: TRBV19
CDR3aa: ASTVQGLMGYT

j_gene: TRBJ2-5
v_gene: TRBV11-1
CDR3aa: ASSLYRETQY

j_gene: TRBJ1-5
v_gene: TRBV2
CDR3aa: ASSLNRGGGQPQH

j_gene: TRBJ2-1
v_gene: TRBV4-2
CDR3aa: ASSQDPGGSYNEQF

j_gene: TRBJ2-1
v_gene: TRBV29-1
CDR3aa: SVESGLAGSEQF

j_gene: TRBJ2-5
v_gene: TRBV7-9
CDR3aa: ATEWVAGNRETQY

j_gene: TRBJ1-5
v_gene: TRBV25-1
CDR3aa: ASSEGQGHQPQH

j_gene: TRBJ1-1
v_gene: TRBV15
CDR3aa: ATSRTRDTEAF

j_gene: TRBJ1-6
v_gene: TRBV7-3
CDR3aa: ASSLSEGGRGDSPLH

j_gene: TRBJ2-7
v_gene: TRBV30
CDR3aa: AWSVTYEQY

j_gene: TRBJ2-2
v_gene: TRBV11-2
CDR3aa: ASRPPGQGSTGELF

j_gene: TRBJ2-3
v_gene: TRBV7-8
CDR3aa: ASSSQNTDTQY